The 30 T cell receptor beta chains below come from one sample, sequenced in a study of T cells in localized non-small cell lung cancer. Method: immunoSEQ multiplex PCR; TCRdb's copy keeps in-frame clones and lacks some. The repertoire has tens of thousands of clones, over 80% of them found once; the top ten carry 2.1%. The specimen comprised peripheral blood, sampled before any cancer treatment. These receptors were collected from a female donor over 55 with stage I lung adenocarcinoma.

The rearrangement joins TRBV6-5 to TRBJ1-2; possibly TRBD1 for D (6 bases). This CDR3 is built from 13 residues. Germline V gene sequence: CDR1 MNHEY, CDR2 SVGAGI. V dropped 2 bases and J dropped 8 bases, with 12 bases sitting between them. The CDR3 reads CASSYRGGWGYTF. The CDR3 nucleotides read TGTGCCAGCAGTTACAGGGGGGGTTGGGGCTACACCTTC.

The count of this clone is one. V and J are TRBV4-1 and TRBJ1-6; weak D call: TRBD1 (5 bases). CDR3 length equals 18 residues. V lost 0 bases, J lost 0 bases, and 12 bases lay in between. Germline assignment: CDR1 MGHRA and CDR2 YSYEKL. CDR3 sequence: CASSQDGTGSSYNSPLHF. The CDR3 DNA reads as TGCGCCAGCAGCCAAGATGGGACGGGGAGCTCCTATAATTCACCCCTCCACTTT.

The gene calls are TRBV2 and TRBJ1-2; TRBD1 might be the D (5 bases). Germline CDR1 and CDR2: SNHLY and FYNNEI. V was shortened by 6 bases and J by 4 bases, with 12 bases between the two germline ends. CDR3 length: 13 amino acids. As DNA, the CDR3 is TGTGCCAGCAGCAGGCAGACAGCCTATGGCTACACCTTC. It is translated as CASSRQTAYGYTF.

The chain carries TRBV6-1 and TRBJ1-5; no definite D call. Germline V gene data show CDR1 as MNHNS and CDR2 as SASEGT. Trimming shortened V by 5 bases and J by 0 bases, and 11 bases separated the two germline ends. This CDR3 is built from 15 residues. In DNA form, the CDR3 reads TGTGCCAGCAGTACAAGGCCCCTTAGCAATCAGCCCCAGCATTTT. Translated: CASSTRPLSNQPQHF.

This sequence joins TRBV19 and TRBJ2-7; D gene unclear. Germline loops: CDR1 LNHDA, CDR2 SQIVND (reference sequence). This CDR3 comprises 14 residues. V lost 3 bases to trimming and J lost 2 bases, with 11 bases between them. CDR3 sequence: CASSIRVGPYEQYF. DNA of the CDR3: TGTGCCAGTAGTATTAGGGTCGGACCCTACGAGCAGTACTTC.

The chain combines TRBV10-1 with TRBJ2-7; the D is unclear. The CDR3 sequence is 14 residues long. V gave up 4 bases and J gave up 1 base, with 11 bases separating them. The germline V gene encodes CDR1 WNHNN and CDR2 SYGVQD (reference sequence). CDR3 DNA sequence: TGCGCCAGCAGTGGGTCAGGCCTATCCTACGAGCAGTACTTC. Amino acids: CASSGSGLSYEQYF.

This chain connects TRBV6-5 to TRBJ1-5; D may be TRBD1 (6 bases). The germline V gene has CDR1 MNHEY and CDR2 SVGAGI. There are 15 residues in the CDR3. V was clipped by 0 bases and J by 4 bases, with 10 bases between them. CDR3 amino acids: CASSYSGGTNQPQHF. CDR3 nucleotide sequence: TGTGCCAGCAGTTACTCGGGCGGGACAAATCAGCCCCAGCATTTT.

This sequence joins TRBV19 and TRBJ1-5; weak D call: TRBD1 (6 bases). The CDR3 is made up of 14 amino acids. Germline CDR1 is LNHDA and CDR2 is SQIVND (reference sequence). Trimming cost V 7 bases and J 5 bases, with 15 bases left between them. The CDR3 DNA sequence: TGTGCCAGTACCTCAGGGCAGGGGTATCAGCCCCAGCATTTT. It encodes CASTSGQGYQPQHF.

This clone was detected once. In nucleotides, the CDR3 is TGTGCCTGGAGTGCTCGACAGGGTTGGGGCACTGAAGCTTTCTTT. Its translation is CAWSARQGWGTEAFF. The chain employs TRBV30 and TRBJ1-1; 7 bases map to TRBD1. Germline V gene lookup returns CDR1 GTSNPN and CDR2 SVGIG (reference sequence). The ends lost 1 base at V and 4 bases at J; junction bases unmatched: 9. The CDR3 sequence is 15 residues long.

The chain employs TRBV5-4 and TRBJ2-6; D call uncertain. The CDR3 sequence is 14 residues long. V lost 0 bases to trimming and J lost 2 bases, with 3 bases between them. CDR1 is SGHNT, CDR2 YYREEE, per germline (reference sequence). For the CDR3, the DNA is TGTGCCAGCAGCTTGGGGGCTGGGGCCAACGTCCTGACTTTC. Encoded protein: CASSLGAGANVLTF.

The CDR3 loop reads CANRREVSGNTIYF. For the CDR3, the DNA is TGTGCCAACCGTCGGGAAGTTTCGGGAAACACCATATATTTT. The chain uses TRBV19 and TRBJ1-3, with no clear D. CDR3 length equals 14 residues. Germline CDR1 LNHDA, CDR2 SQIVND (reference sequence). With 10 bases removed from V and 4 bases from J, the gap between germline ends came to 17 bases.

In its sample, this clone was seen once. This chain joins TRBV5-1 and TRBJ1-1, with D maybe TRBD1 (5 bases). Between the trimmed V and J ends, which lost 5 bases and 0 bases, there was a span of 11 bases. This CDR3 is built from 14 residues. Germline lookup yields CDR1 SGHRS and CDR2 YFSETQ. The CDR3 DNA follows: TGCGCCAGCAGGGAGGCGGGACTGAACACTGAAGCTTTCTTT. Protein: CASREAGLNTEAFF.

V and J are TRBV5-5 and TRBJ2-7; possible D gene TRBD1, 5 bases. Trimming shortened V by 7 bases and J by 7 bases, and 18 bases separated the two germline ends. Germline CDR1 reads SGHKS; CDR2 reads YYEKEE (reference sequence). The CDR3 consists of 13 residues. CDR3 protein: CASEAGHLWEQYF. CDR3 sequence (DNA): TGTGCCAGCGAAGCCGGACACCTATGGGAGCAGTACTTC.

This sequence joins TRBV5-1 and TRBJ2-3; possibly TRBD2 for D (6 bases). The germline V gene has CDR1 SGHRS and CDR2 YFSETQ. CDR3 length equals 18 residues. Trimming took off 0 bases at V and 2 bases at J, with 19 bases between the two ends. CDR3 loop: CASSLGGSGSTYTDTQYF. As DNA, the CDR3 is TGCGCCAGCAGCTTGGGTGGTAGCGGATCAACTTACACAGATACGCAGTATTTT.

The chain is built from TRBV4-1 and TRBJ1-4; D might be TRBD1 (5 bases). Germline assignment: CDR1 MGHRA and CDR2 YSYEKL. The V gene lost 3 bases and the J gene lost 6 bases, with 8 bases spanning the gap. This CDR3 is built from 13 residues. The CDR3 bases are TGCGCCAGCAGCCAGGGGCAGGATGAAAAACTGTTTTTT. It yields the protein CASSQGQDEKLFF.

V usage is TRBV4-1 and J usage is TRBJ2-1; 10 nucleotides line up with TRBD2. The CDR3 has 14 residues. V trimming: 5 bases; J trimming: 13 bases; junction bases outside the gene matches: 11. The germline V gene encodes CDR1 MGHRA and CDR2 YSYEKL. The CDR3 coding sequence is TGCGCCAGCAGCTATCTAGCGGGGGCCCACGTCCAGTTCTTC. Protein product: CASSYLAGAHVQFF.

This chain connects TRBV18 to TRBJ2-1; TRBD1 matches at 9 bases. V dropped 5 bases and J dropped 10; count of bases not matched to a gene: 6. This CDR3 is 13 amino acids long. CDR1 is KGHSH and CDR2 is LQKENI in the germline V gene. The CDR3 loop reads CASSSGDRDEQFF. DNA of the CDR3: TGTGCCAGCTCATCAGGGGACAGGGACGAGCAGTTCTTC. The entire variable domain, with the rest obtained from reference TRBV18 and TRBJ2-1, is as follows: NAGVMQNPRHLVRRRGQEARLRCSPMKGHSHVYWYRQLPEEGLKFMVYLQKENIIDESGMPKERFSAEFPKEGPSILRIQQVVRGDSAAYFCASSSGDRDEQFFGPGTRLTVL.

The CDR3, as DNA: TGTGCCATCAGTGAGTCTGGACGGGAAGCTTTCTTT. It specifies CAISESGREAFF. J is TRBJ1-1 and V is TRBV10-3, with D unclear. Germline loops: CDR1 ENHRY, CDR2 SYGVKD. V gave up 0 bases and J gave up 8 bases, with 7 bases separating them. The CDR3 consists of 12 residues.

V and J are TRBV5-6 and TRBJ1-1, with TRBD1 matching over 7 bases. V shed 4 bases, J shed 2 bases, and the junction held 8 bases outside the gene matches. The length of the CDR3 is 15 residues. Germline V lookup: CDR1 SGHDT, CDR2 YYEEEE. The CDR3 region is CASSPTRQGNTEAFF. The CDR3 coding sequence is TGTGCCAGCAGCCCTACCCGACAGGGCAACACTGAAGCTTTCTTT.

The gene calls are TRBV7-9 and TRBJ1-5; D perhaps matches TRBD1 (5 bases). Looked up from germline, CDR1 is SEHNR and CDR2 is FQNEAQ (reference sequence). The CDR3 length is 15 residues. The germline V and J ends were trimmed by 1 base and 4 bases, with 11 bases remaining between them. Here the CDR3 DNA reads TGTGCCAGCAGCTTAGAGGGGATGGGAAATCAGCCCCAGCATTTT. Its translation is CASSLEGMGNQPQHF. Filled out from reference TRBV7-9 and TRBJ1-5, the complete variable domain reads DTGVSQNPRHKITKRGQNVTFRCDPISEHNRLYWYRQTLGQGPEFLTYFQNEAQLEKSRLLSDRFSAERPKGSFSTLEIQRTEQGDSAMYLCASSLEGMGNQPQHFGDGTRLSIL.

The rearrangement uses TRBV7-2 and TRBJ2-3; the D is unclear. The CDR3 loop spans 14 amino acids. Trimming took off 8 bases at V and 1 base at J, with 13 bases between the two ends. Germline V gene data show CDR1 as SGHTA and CDR2 as FQGNSA. The CDR3 region is CASGPGLGTDTQYF. The CDR3 coding sequence is TGTGCCAGCGGACCGGGCCTCGGCACAGATACGCAGTATTTT.

The V call is TRBV7-9, the J call TRBJ1-6, with a weak D call TRBD1 (5 bases). The V end was cut by 3 bases, the J end by 10 bases, with 13 bases between. Germline V gene sequence: CDR1 SEHNR, CDR2 FQNEAQ (reference sequence). The CDR3 has 14 amino acids. The CDR3 spells CASSFTGTDSPLHF. As DNA, the CDR3 is TGTGCCAGCAGCTTTACCGGGACGGACTCACCCCTCCACTTT. The full variable domain, its missing parts supplied by reference TRBV7-9 and TRBJ1-6, is DTGVSQNPRHKITKRGQNVTFRCDPISEHNRLYWYRQTLGQGPEFLTYFQNEAQLEKSRLLSDRFSAERPKGSFSTLEIQRTEQGDSAMYLCASSFTGTDSPLHFGNGTRLTVT.

This clone was seen a single time. The chain uses TRBV11-3 and TRBJ2-2, with D perhaps matching TRBD2 (6 bases). CDR3 size: 14 residues. CDR1 SGHNT and CDR2 YENEEA come from the germline V gene. Trimming shortened V by 5 bases and J by 4 bases, and 11 bases separated the two germline ends. CDR3 nucleotides: TGTGCCAGCAGCCCCTGGAGGGGCACCGGGGAGCTGTTTTTT. Translation gives CASSPWRGTGELFF.

The chain combines TRBV5-1 with TRBJ1-1, with 10 nucleotides matching TRBD1. Unmatched junction bases numbered 6, after V lost 1 base and J lost 3 bases. The CDR3 is 16 amino acids. Per the germline V gene, CDR1 is SGHRS and CDR2 is YFSETQ. CDR3: CASSLRDRGFYTEAFF. The CDR3 bases are TGCGCCAGCAGCTTGAGGGACAGGGGTTTTTACACTGAAGCTTTCTTT.

This sequence joins TRBV19 and TRBJ1-5, with D possibly TRBD1 on 6 matching bases. Germline CDR1 reads LNHDA; CDR2 reads SQIVND (reference sequence). V lost 6 bases and J lost 3, with 18 bases in between. The CDR3 loop spans 16 amino acids. The CDR3 DNA is TGTGCCAGTAGGGACAGTTCGAAAGGGGACAATCAGCCCCAGCATTTT. This gives the protein CASRDSSKGDNQPQHF.

This chain uses TRBV13 with TRBJ2-5; the D gene could be TRBD1 or TRBD2 (5 bases each). Germline CDR1 reads PRHDT; CDR2 reads FYEKMQ (reference sequence). The CDR3 length is 14 residues. Trimming stripped 1 base from V and 2 bases from J, with 8 bases between. In DNA, the CDR3 is TGTGCCAGCAGCTTAGTGGGGGAGCAAGAGACCCAGTACTTC. It translates to CASSLVGEQETQYF. Full variable domain (remainder filled in from reference TRBV13 and TRBJ2-5): AAGVIQSPRHLIKEKRETATLKCYPIPRHDTVYWYQQGPGQDPQFLISFYEKMQSDKGSIPDRFSAQQFSDYHSELNMSSLELGDSALYFCASSLVGEQETQYFGPGTRLLVL.

This clone was seen more than once but under ten times. The rearrangement uses TRBV29-1 and TRBJ1-1; D uncertain. The V and J ends lost 7 bases and 1 base respectively, with 7 bases between them. The CDR3 spans 11 residues. Looked up from germline, CDR1 is SQVTM and CDR2 is ANQGSEA. CDR3 nucleotide sequence: TGCAGCGCTAAGGGGAACACTGAAGCTTTCTTT. It translates to CSAKGNTEAFF.

The gene calls are TRBV5-1 and TRBJ1-4; possible D gene TRBD1, 6 bases. This CDR3 has 15 amino acids. Trimming shortened V by 0 bases and J by 4 bases, and 10 bases separated the two germline ends. Germline lookup yields CDR1 SGHRS and CDR2 YFSETQ. The CDR3 loop is CASSLAGQFNEKLFF. As DNA, the CDR3 is TGCGCCAGCAGCTTGGCCGGACAGTTTAATGAAAAACTGTTTTTT.

The rearrangement uses TRBV6-1 and TRBJ2-1; either TRBD1 or TRBD2 may supply D (6 bases each). Looked up from germline, CDR1 is MNHNS and CDR2 is SASEGT. The CDR3 runs 16 residues. V was cut by 3 bases and J by 0 bases, with 12 bases left in between. CDR3 in amino acids: CASSERRGTSYNEQFF. The CDR3 DNA is TGTGCCAGCAGTGAGCGGAGGGGGACCTCCTACAATGAGCAGTTCTTC.

This chain uses TRBV18 with TRBJ1-5; tentative D call: TRBD1 (5 bases). The germline gives CDR1 KGHSH, CDR2 LQKENI. Trimming took off 3 bases at V and 7 bases at J, with 7 bases between the two ends. The length of the CDR3 is 12 residues. CDR3 sequence (DNA): TGTGCCAGCTCACCTAGGGGCCAGCCCCAGCATTTT. Amino acid sequence: CASSPRGQPQHF.